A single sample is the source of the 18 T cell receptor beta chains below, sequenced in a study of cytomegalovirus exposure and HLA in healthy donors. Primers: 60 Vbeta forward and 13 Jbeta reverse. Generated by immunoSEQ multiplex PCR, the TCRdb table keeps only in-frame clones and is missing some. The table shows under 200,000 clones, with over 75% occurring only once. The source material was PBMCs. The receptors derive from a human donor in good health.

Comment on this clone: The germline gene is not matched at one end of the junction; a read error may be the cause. CDR3 bases: TGTGCCAGCAGCTTGGGGGGCCGCTGG. Protein sequence: CASSLGGRW. V and J are TRBV5-6 and TRBJ2-7; tentatively, D is TRBD1 (5 bases). The V gene's germline CDR1 is SGHDT and CDR2 YYEEEE. The CDR3 covers 9 residues.

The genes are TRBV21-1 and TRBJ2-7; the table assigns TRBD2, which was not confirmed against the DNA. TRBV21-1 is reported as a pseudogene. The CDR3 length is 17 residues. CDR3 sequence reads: CASSKALRTSGFLEQYF. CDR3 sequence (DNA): TGTGCCAGCAGCAAAGCGCTCAGGACTAGCGGTTTTCTCGAGCAGTACTTC.

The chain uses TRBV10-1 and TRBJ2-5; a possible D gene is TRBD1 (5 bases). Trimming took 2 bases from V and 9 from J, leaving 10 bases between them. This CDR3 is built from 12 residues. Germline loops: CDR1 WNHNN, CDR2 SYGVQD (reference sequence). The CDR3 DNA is TGCGCCAGCAGTGAGCAGGGCGAGGCCCAGTACTTC. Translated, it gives CASSEQGEAQYF.

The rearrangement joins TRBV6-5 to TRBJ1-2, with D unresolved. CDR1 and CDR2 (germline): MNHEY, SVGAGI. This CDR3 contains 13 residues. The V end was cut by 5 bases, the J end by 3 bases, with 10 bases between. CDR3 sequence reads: CASSTGGYYGYTF. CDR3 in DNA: TGTGCCAGCAGTACCGGAGGTTACTATGGCTACACCTTC.

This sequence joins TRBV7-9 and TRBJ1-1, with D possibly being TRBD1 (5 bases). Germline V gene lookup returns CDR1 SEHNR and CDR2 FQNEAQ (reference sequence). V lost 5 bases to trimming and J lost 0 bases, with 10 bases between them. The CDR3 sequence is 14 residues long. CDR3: CASSLGGVNTEAFF. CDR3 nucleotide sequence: TGTGCCAGCAGCCTTGGAGGGGTGAACACTGAAGCTTTCTTT.

As DNA, the CDR3 is TGTGCCAGCAACCTTAGCGGGGGCACCGGGGAGCTGTTTTTT. The encoded protein is CASNLSGGTGELFF. The V call is TRBV27, the J call TRBJ2-2; 9 bases are shared with TRBD2. Germline V lookup: CDR1 MNHEY, CDR2 SMNVEV (reference sequence). CDR3 size: 14 residues. V dropped 7 bases and J dropped 4; count of bases not matched to a gene: 4.

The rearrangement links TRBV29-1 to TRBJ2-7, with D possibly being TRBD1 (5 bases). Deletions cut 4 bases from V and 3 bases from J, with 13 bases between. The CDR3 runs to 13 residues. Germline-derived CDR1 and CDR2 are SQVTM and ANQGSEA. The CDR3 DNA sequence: TGCAGCGTTGTTGACAGAATAATCTACGAGCAGTACTTC. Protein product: CSVVDRIIYEQYF.

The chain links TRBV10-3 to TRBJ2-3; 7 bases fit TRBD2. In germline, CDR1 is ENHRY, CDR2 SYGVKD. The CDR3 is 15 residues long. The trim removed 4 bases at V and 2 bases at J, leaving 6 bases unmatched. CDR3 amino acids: CAISATGGITDTQYF. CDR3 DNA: TGTGCCATCAGTGCCACGGGGGGTATCACAGATACGCAGTATTTT.

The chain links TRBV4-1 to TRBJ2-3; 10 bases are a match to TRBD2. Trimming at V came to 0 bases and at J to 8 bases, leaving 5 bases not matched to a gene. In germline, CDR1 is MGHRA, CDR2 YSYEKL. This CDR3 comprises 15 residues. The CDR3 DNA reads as TGCGCCAGCAGCCAAGATACTAGCGGGGTCTGTACGCAGTATTTT. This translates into CASSQDTSGVCTQYF.

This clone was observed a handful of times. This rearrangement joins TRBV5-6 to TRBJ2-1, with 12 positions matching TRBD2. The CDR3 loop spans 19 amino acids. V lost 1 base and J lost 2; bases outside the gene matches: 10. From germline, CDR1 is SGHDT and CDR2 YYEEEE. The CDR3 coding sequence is TGTGCCAGCAGCTTGTATGAACTAGCGGGGGGACCCCCCTACAATGAGCAGTTCTTC. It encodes CASSLYELAGGPPYNEQFF.

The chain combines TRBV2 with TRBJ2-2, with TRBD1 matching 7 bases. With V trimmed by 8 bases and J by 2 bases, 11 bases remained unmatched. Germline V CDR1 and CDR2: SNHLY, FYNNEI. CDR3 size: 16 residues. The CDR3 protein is CASDPGGPINTGELFF. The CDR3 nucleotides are TGTGCCAGCGACCCAGGGGGACCGATTAACACCGGGGAGCTGTTTTTT. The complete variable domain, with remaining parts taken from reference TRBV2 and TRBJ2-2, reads EPEVTQTPSHQVTQMGQEVILRCVPISNHLYFYWYRQILGQKVEFLVSFYNNEISEKSEIFDDQFSVERPDGSNFTLKIRSTKLEDSAMYFCASDPGGPINTGELFFGEGSRLTVL.

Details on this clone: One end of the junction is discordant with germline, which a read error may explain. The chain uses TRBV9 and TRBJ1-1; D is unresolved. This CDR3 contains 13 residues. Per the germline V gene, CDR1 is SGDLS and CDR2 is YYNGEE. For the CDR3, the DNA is TGTGCCGGCAGCGTAAACGTAGACACTGAAGCTTTCTTT. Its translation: CAGSVNVDTEAFF.

The CDR3 bases are TGTGCCAGCAGTGACTACGGGGGAACCGGGGAGCTGTTTTTT. It is translated as CASSDYGGTGELFF. This chain uses TRBV6-4 with TRBJ2-2; perhaps TRBD2 as D (6 bases). V was shortened by 1 base and J by 5 bases, with 8 bases between the two germline ends. CDR1 is MRHNA and CDR2 is SNTAGT in the germline V gene. The CDR3 is 14 residues long.

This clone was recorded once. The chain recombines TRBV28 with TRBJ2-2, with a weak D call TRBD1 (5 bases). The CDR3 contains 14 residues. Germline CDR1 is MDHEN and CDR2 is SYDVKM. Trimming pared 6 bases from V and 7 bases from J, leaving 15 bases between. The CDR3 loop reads CASRGSRVGGELFF. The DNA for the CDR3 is TGTGCCAGCAGGGGAAGCAGGGTTGGCGGGGAGCTGTTTTTT.

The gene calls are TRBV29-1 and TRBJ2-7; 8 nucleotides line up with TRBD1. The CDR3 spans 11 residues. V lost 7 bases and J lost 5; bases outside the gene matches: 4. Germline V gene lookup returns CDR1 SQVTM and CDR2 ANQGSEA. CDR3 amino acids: CSASTGDEQYF. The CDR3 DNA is TGCAGCGCCTCGACAGGGGACGAGCAGTACTTC.

The CDR3 nucleotides are TGTGCCAGCAGTATCCCTGGACATTATAATTCACCCCTCCACTTT. Its translation: CASSIPGHYNSPLHF. V is TRBV27 and J is TRBJ1-6; D might be TRBD1 (5 bases). The CDR3 length is 15 residues. Germline V gene data show CDR1 as MNHEY and CDR2 as SMNVEV (reference sequence). V dropped 5 bases and J dropped 4 bases, with 12 bases sitting between them.

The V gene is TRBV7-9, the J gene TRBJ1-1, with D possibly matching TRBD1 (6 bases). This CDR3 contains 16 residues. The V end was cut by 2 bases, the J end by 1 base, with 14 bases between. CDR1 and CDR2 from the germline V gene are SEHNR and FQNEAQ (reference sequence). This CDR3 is CASSLSSGGANTEAFF. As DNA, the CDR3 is TGTGCCAGCAGCTTAAGTTCGGGGGGGGCGAACACTGAAGCTTTCTTT.

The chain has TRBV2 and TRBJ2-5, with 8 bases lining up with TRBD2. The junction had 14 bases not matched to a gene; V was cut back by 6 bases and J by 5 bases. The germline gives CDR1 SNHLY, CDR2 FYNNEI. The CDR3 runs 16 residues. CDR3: CASSTVLAGGAETQYF. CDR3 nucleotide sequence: TGTGCCAGCAGCACCGTGCTGGCGGGGGGTGCGGAGACCCAGTACTTC.